This T cell receptor (beta chain) was captured by sequencing in a study of blood T cells in healthy people across ages. Looking at the study overall: Template switching caught about one barcoded beta molecule for each two T cells.

Per sample, extraction of total RNA gave at least 6 micrograms in every case. A J-beta primer mix and a sample-barcoded 5' primer were used in a second PCR of about 7 to 12 cycles. Using its own MiXCR run on the 5' RACE reads, TCRdb lists one record per CDR3 protein. The repertoire holds hundreds of thousands of distinct CDR3 sequences, with around 43% as singletons. With respect to this clonotype: Its antigen is undetermined.

Trimming took 4 bases from V and 2 from J; bases not matched to a gene: 18. The CDR3 sequence is 20 residues long. Germline CDR1 reads SGHTA; CDR2 reads FQGNSA. Whole-study results and caveats: Naive CD4+ cells and diversity were both higher in long-lived donors than in aged donors.

V usage is TRBV7-2 and J usage is TRBJ2-1; 9 bases are shared with TRBD2. This TCR was sampled from a man older than 75 in good health. The sequenced sample was blood. The CDR3: CASSSRRSSGSGRPYNEQFF. CDR3 sequence (DNA): TGTGCCAGCAGCTCCCGGCGTTCGTCAGGCAGCGGGAGGCCCTACAATGAGCAGTTCTTC.